Shown below are 27 T cell receptor beta chains from a single sample sequenced in a study of T cell changes during pregnancy in multiple sclerosis. Method: immunoSEQ multiplex PCR; TCRdb's copy keeps in-frame clones and lacks some. This repertoire shows about 53,000 clones, over 85% found once; its top ten account for approximately 2.8%. The sample in question was CD8+ T cells from peripheral blood mononuclear cells, obtained before pregnancy. These receptors were collected from a female donor with multiple sclerosis, enrolled in a pregnancy study.

This clone was seen only once. V is TRBV29-1 and J is TRBJ2-3; D is possibly TRBD2 (5 bases). Trimming left V 6 bases short and J 1 base short, with 14 bases between. The CDR3 runs 14 residues. CDR1 SQVTM and CDR2 ANQGSEA come from the germline V gene. The CDR3 DNA follows: TGCAGCGTACCTCGGGGTCCTCGCACAGATACGCAGTATTTT. Residues: CSVPRGPRTDTQYF.

V and J are TRBV18 and TRBJ1-2; D perhaps matches TRBD1 (5 bases). Trimming removed 2 bases at V and 5 bases at J, with 12 bases between. The CDR3 spans 14 residues. The germline CDR1 and CDR2 sequences are KGHSH and LQKENI. The CDR3 DNA is TGTGCCAGCTCACCATCCGGGACTTTTTATGGCTACACCTTC. It translates to CASSPSGTFYGYTF.

This sequence joins TRBV4-2 and TRBJ1-1, with D tentatively TRBD1 (6 bases). Trimming removed 6 bases at V and 3 bases at J, with 17 bases between. The CDR3 has 15 residues. In germline, CDR1 is LGHNA, CDR2 YNFKEQ. In DNA form, the CDR3 reads TGTGCCAGCAGTCGGGATACAGGGAAGGACACTGAAGCTTTCTTT. It translates to CASSRDTGKDTEAFF.

The chain employs TRBV5-1 and TRBJ2-1; TRBD2 agrees at 8 bases. The V and J ends lost 0 bases and 7 bases, in that order; junction bases with no gene match: 6. The CDR3 runs 15 residues. Germline V gene sequence: CDR1 SGHRS, CDR2 YFSETQ. The CDR3 DNA follows: TGCGCCAGCAGCTTGGTGCAGGGCGGGAGGAATGAGCAGTTCTTC. Translating it yields CASSLVQGGRNEQFF.

The chain is built from TRBV11-3 and TRBJ2-7; D unclear. Per germline, CDR1 SGHNT and CDR2 YENEEA. Trimming removed 5 bases from V and 0 bases from J, with 14 bases in between. The CDR3 runs 15 residues. The CDR3 spells CASSPKPGSSYEQYF. The CDR3 region has the DNA TGTGCCAGCAGCCCGAAGCCAGGAAGCTCCTACGAGCAGTACTTC.

The chain is built from TRBV7-2 and TRBJ2-5; D might be TRBD1 (5 bases). This CDR3 has 10 amino acids. The germline gives CDR1 SGHTA, CDR2 FQGNSA. V was clipped by 8 bases and J by 5 bases, with 6 bases between them. The CDR3, as DNA: TGTGCCAGCGGGGCGGAGACCCAGTACTTC. Protein product: CASGAETQYF. Using reference TRBV7-2 and TRBJ2-5 for the parts outside the CDR3, the full variable domain is GAGVSQSPSNKVTEKGKDVELRCDPISGHTALYWYRQSLGQGLEFLIYFQGNSAPDKSGLPSDRFSAERTGGSVSTLTIQRTQQEDSAVYLCASGAETQYFGPGTRLLVL.

This chain uses TRBV5-1 with TRBJ1-1, with 7 bases matching TRBD1. Germline V gene sequence: CDR1 SGHRS, CDR2 YFSETQ. Trimming removed 4 bases from V and 2 bases from J; junction bases left unmatched: 8. This CDR3 is 15 amino acids long. The CDR3 DNA is TGCGCCAGCAGCCCGGGACAGTTTCTAAACACTGAAGCTTTCTTT. Translating gives CASSPGQFLNTEAFF.

V usage is TRBV7-3 and J usage is TRBJ2-3; the match to TRBD1 covers 9 bases. The CDR3 is 15 residues long. CDR1 and CDR2 (germline): SGHTA, FQGTGA. Trimming at V came to 6 bases and at J to 4 bases, leaving 8 bases not matched to a gene. The CDR3 coding sequence is TGTGCCAGCAGTATAACAGGGGGCGCCTCAGATACGCAGTATTTT. Translating it yields CASSITGGASDTQYF.

CDR3 residues: CASAGVSTDTQYF. The CDR3 region has the DNA TGTGCCAGCGCCGGGGTCAGCACAGATACGCAGTATTTT. This chain joins TRBV9 and TRBJ2-3; TRBD2 is a possible D gene (5 bases). V lost 7 bases and J 0 bases, leaving 9 bases between the germline ends. CDR1 is SGDLS and CDR2 is YYNGEE in the germline V gene. The CDR3 has 13 residues.

The chain uses TRBV5-1 and TRBJ2-1; 10 positions match TRBD2. The CDR3 is 18 amino acids. Looked up from germline, CDR1 is SGHRS and CDR2 is YFSETQ. Unmatched junction bases numbered 6, after V lost 0 bases and J lost 0 bases. The DNA for the CDR3 is TGCGCCAGCAGCTTGGATGGACTAGCGGTTACCTCCTACAATGAGCAGTTCTTC. Translation: CASSLDGLAVTSYNEQFF.

V and J are TRBV29-1 and TRBJ2-3; D gene ambiguous. Trimming removed 5 bases at V and 1 base at J, with 10 bases between. The CDR3 is 13 amino acids. The germline gives CDR1 SQVTM, CDR2 ANQGSEA. The CDR3 loop is CSVLSLGTDTQYF. The CDR3 DNA reads as TGCAGCGTTCTGAGCTTGGGCACAGATACGCAGTATTTT.

The V and J genes are TRBV20-1 and TRBJ1-2; D might be TRBD1 (5 bases). Looked up from germline, CDR1 is DFQATT and CDR2 is SNEGSKA (reference sequence). Trimming pared 4 bases from V and 6 bases from J, leaving 9 bases between. This CDR3 comprises 11 residues. The CDR3, as DNA: TGCAGTGCTAAGACAGAGGATGGCTACACCTTC. Translating gives CSAKTEDGYTF.

The chain employs TRBV7-8 and TRBJ2-5, with D perhaps TRBD2 (5 bases). V gave up 8 bases and J gave up 5 bases, with 15 bases separating them. The CDR3 is 13 amino acids. The germline V gene has CDR1 SGHVS and CDR2 FQNEAQ. CDR3 loop: CASRGVREETQYF. The CDR3 bases are TGTGCCAGCCGCGGTGTGAGGGAGGAGACCCAGTACTTC.

The CDR3 DNA follows: TGTGCCAGCAGTGCGACACAGGGGGCGGCCGGGGAGCTGTTTTTT. Residues: CASSATQGAAGELFF. The chain carries TRBV6-4 and TRBJ2-2, with 9 bases identical to TRBD1. The ends lost 4 bases at V and 6 bases at J; junction bases unmatched: 6. Germline CDR1 MRHNA, CDR2 SNTAGT. The CDR3 length is 15 residues.

This chain joins TRBV5-4 and TRBJ1-2, with unresolved D. CDR3 length: 15 amino acids. Trimming removed 0 bases from V and 6 bases from J, with 15 bases in between. CDR1 is SGHNT and CDR2 is YYREEE in the germline V gene (reference sequence). The CDR3 bases are TGTGCCAGCAGCTTGGACCGGGATTTGGCTCATGGCTACACCTTC. It specifies CASSLDRDLAHGYTF.

The count of this clone is one. The chain recombines TRBV2 with TRBJ2-7, with D possibly TRBD1 on 6 matching bases. There are 15 residues in the CDR3. Trimming removed 3 bases from V and 6 bases from J, with 18 bases in between. The germline gives CDR1 SNHLY, CDR2 FYNNEI. The CDR3, as DNA: TGTGCCAGCAGTGAGGAGACAGGACTCTACGTCGAGCAGTACTTC. This codes for CASSEETGLYVEQYF.

The J gene is TRBJ1-3, the V gene TRBV13; D may be TRBD1 (5 bases). Germline V gives CDR1 PRHDT, CDR2 FYEKMQ (reference sequence). The CDR3 spans 17 residues. Trimming stripped 1 base from V and 0 bases from J, with 13 bases between. DNA for the CDR3: TGTGCCAGCAGCTTAGCCGGGACTTCAGGCTCTGGAAACACCATATATTTT. This translates into CASSLAGTSGSGNTIYF. The variable domain in full, with the rest retrieved from reference TRBV13 and TRBJ1-3, is AAGVIQSPRHLIKEKRETATLKCYPIPRHDTVYWYQQGPGQDPQFLISFYEKMQSDKGSIPDRFSAQQFSDYHSELNMSSLELGDSALYFCASSLAGTSGSGNTIYFGEGSWLTVV.

Regarding this clone: Its ends do not fully match the called genes, so a read error is possible. V is TRBV7-3 and J is TRBJ2-1; the D gene is possibly TRBD2 (6 bases). Germline CDR1 and CDR2: SGHTA and FQGTGA. The CDR3 consists of 14 residues. The CDR3 reads CASSLIGGSGEQFF. The CDR3 nucleotides read TGTGCCAGCAGTTTAATCGGAGGGTCAGGGGAGCAGTTCTTC.

Worth noting for this clone: The sample holds other DNA sequences that translate to the same CDR3. The chain has TRBV29-1 and TRBJ2-2; 8 bases fit TRBD2. V was pared by 1 base and J by 4 bases, with 11 bases of the junction left unmatched. This CDR3 region has 17 residues. CDR1 is SQVTM and CDR2 is ANQGSEA in the germline V gene. DNA for the CDR3: TGCAGCGTTGAAGGGCTGGCGGGGGGACGCGGCACCGGGGAGCTGTTTTTT. It encodes CSVEGLAGGRGTGELFF.

The gene calls are TRBV9 and TRBJ2-7; the match to TRBD2 covers 10 bases. The germline CDR1 and CDR2 sequences are SGDLS and YYNGEE. The CDR3 covers 15 residues. The trim removed 0 bases at V and 7 bases at J, leaving 7 bases unmatched. The CDR3 nucleotides read TGTGCCAGCAGCGTAGGGGGAGCGGGGGGGCGGGAGCAGTACTTC. Protein: CASSVGGAGGREQYF.

This chain connects TRBV28 to TRBJ2-3, with D perhaps matching TRBD2 (7 bases). Looked up from germline, CDR1 is MDHEN and CDR2 is SYDVKM. V lost 3 bases to trimming and J lost 2 bases, with 12 bases between them. This CDR3 is 15 amino acids long. The CDR3 region has the DNA TGTGCCAGCAGTTTTAGGCGGGGGCTCACAGATACGCAGTATTTT. Its protein product is CASSFRRGLTDTQYF.

The rearrangement links TRBV12-5 to TRBJ1-5; 8 nucleotides align to TRBD1. V was clipped by 6 bases and J by 7 bases; unmatched bases: 5. From germline, CDR1 is LGHNT and CDR2 FRNRAP. CDR3 size: 13 residues. The CDR3, as DNA: TGTGCTAGTGGCTCACAGGGGGGGCAGCCCCAGCATTTT. It is translated as CASGSQGGQPQHF.

The V call is TRBV11-2, the J call TRBJ2-3; 11 nucleotides align to TRBD1. This CDR3 is 16 amino acids long. V gave up 1 base and J gave up 6 bases; unmatched junction bases: 6. Germline CDR1 reads SGHAT; CDR2 reads FQNNGV. CDR3 bases: TGTGCCAGCAGCTTAGGTGGGACAGGGGGAATTGATACGCAGTATTTT. This encodes CASSLGGTGGIDTQYF.

This chain joins TRBV27 and TRBJ2-1; TRBD2 aligns across 7 bases. V was clipped by 7 bases and J by 3 bases; unmatched bases: 9. The CDR3 is 15 amino acids. Germline V gives CDR1 MNHEY, CDR2 SMNVEV (reference sequence). The CDR3, as DNA: TGTGCCAGCACTTCTTTGCCGGGGGGCTACAATGAGCAGTTCTTC. Amino acids: CASTSLPGGYNEQFF.

V usage is TRBV7-2 and J usage is TRBJ2-7; D is ambiguous. The ends were cut back, 5 bases at V and 0 bases at J, with 8 bases in the middle. The CDR3 runs 13 residues. Germline assignment: CDR1 SGHTA and CDR2 FQGNSA. As DNA, the CDR3 is TGTGCCAGCAGCCCCCCCAGCTCCTACGAGCAGTACTTC. Protein: CASSPPSSYEQYF.

The chain is built from TRBV5-1 and TRBJ1-4, with D perhaps matching TRBD1 (5 bases). V was pared by 0 bases and J by 8 bases, with 11 bases between. Germline CDR1 reads SGHRS; CDR2 reads YFSETQ. The CDR3 is 14 amino acids. The CDR3 sequence is CASSLGQFREKLFF. CDR3 DNA sequence: TGCGCCAGCAGCTTGGGACAGTTTAGGGAAAAACTGTTTTTT.

The V call is TRBV7-3, the J call TRBJ1-6; D is possibly TRBD1 (5 bases). This CDR3 has 14 residues. V lost 5 bases and J 8 bases, leaving 13 bases between the germline ends. Looked up from germline, CDR1 is SGHTA and CDR2 is FQGTGA. CDR3 in amino acids: CASSLGAGDSPLHF. DNA for the CDR3: TGTGCCAGCAGCCTAGGGGCGGGAGATTCACCCCTCCACTTT. Full variable domain (rest looked up from reference TRBV7-3 and TRBJ1-6): GAGVSQTPSNKVTEKGKYVELRCDPISGHTALYWYRQSLGQGPEFLIYFQGTGAADDSGLPNDRFFAVRPEGSVSTLKIQRTERGDSAVYLCASSLGAGDSPLHFGNGTRLTVT.